The entry below gives a single TCR beta chain sequence along with its context. Its target is not known. V shed 1 base, J shed 8 bases, and the junction held 5 bases outside the gene matches. The germline V gene has CDR1 SGHDN and CDR2 FVKESK. There are 14 residues in the CDR3. Individuals having autoimmune disease history or systemic immunosuppression were not enrolled. The sample is drawn from a study of OX40 agonist ivuxolimab in advanced cancers. Turning to the study itself: Ivuxolimab is an agonistic anti-OX40 (CD134) antibody, and patients were treated with it. General observations from the study: Relative to CD4+ cells, CD8+ T cells on average had more expanded clones.

This table comes from immunoSEQ multiplex PCR, and its TCRdb copy is limited to in-frame clones, with some not included. This sample has 55,000 to 80,000 clones, with 80% to 95% found just once. The V call is TRBV14, the J call TRBJ1-2; TRBD1 matches 9 bases. The starting material was CD4+ or CD8+ T cells sorted from blood, obtained in a trial of the OX40 agonist ivuxolimab. This sequence originates from an adult with an advanced solid tumor such as melanoma, head and neck, liver or kidney cancer. The CDR3 loop reads CASSQGGTGSGYTF. The CDR3, as DNA: TGTGCCAGCAGCCAAGGGGGGACAGGGAGCGGCTACACCTTC.